This TCR beta chain was found in a study of control samples from healthy donors and cancer patients. The germline gives CDR1 SGHTA, CDR2 FQGNSA. The germline V and J ends were trimmed by 6 bases and 7 bases, with 19 bases remaining between them. This CDR3 contains 16 residues. Data came from immunoSEQ multiplex PCR; TCRdb stores just in-frame clones and leaves some out. The table has 75,000 to 100,000 clones, roughly 86% seen once. V gene TRBV7-2 combines with J gene TRBJ1-6; D not certain. This sequence originates from a woman aged 45-60 years in good health. Sequences were obtained from blood. In nucleotides, the CDR3 is TGTGCCAGCAGGGTCGAGAGGTGGCCCTCAAATTCACCCCTCCACTTT. It specifies CASRVERWPSNSPLHF.